This T cell receptor (beta chain) was captured in a study of cytotoxic CD8 clonotypes in ibrutinib-treated CLL. Looking at the study overall: The cohort had about 11 relapsed/refractory and some 16 treatment-naive patients, 17 to 18 IGHV unmutated. Among responders, roughly 24 were partial and 2 complete; after median approximately 6 years, 14 stayed remitted and 12 progressed. When averaged across all of the samples, the counts came to around 260,000 productive templates and 94,082 productive rearrangements.

As to this clone: The antigen is not known.

Findings and caveats of the study: Private clonotypes, not public ones, expanded at ibrutinib response.

This CDR3 region has 12 residues. The trim removed 0 bases at V and 10 bases at J, leaving 1 base unmatched. CDR1 SGHNT and CDR2 YENEEA come from the germline V gene. Profiling relied on immunoSEQ multiplex PCR, and the TCRdb table lists in-frame clones only, not all of them. The sample holds 250,000 to 350,000 clones; 60% to 80% are singletons and the top ten take about 5.7%. The specimen comprised PBMCs, sampled at disease progression, from a patient treated with ibrutinib. This chain links TRBV11-3 with TRBJ2-3, with TRBD2 matching over 7 bases. This clonotype was obtained from a human donor with chronic lymphocytic leukemia. In nucleotides, the CDR3 is TGTGCCAGCAGCTTAGACAGCGGGGCGCAGTATTTT. Residues: CASSLDSGAQYF.